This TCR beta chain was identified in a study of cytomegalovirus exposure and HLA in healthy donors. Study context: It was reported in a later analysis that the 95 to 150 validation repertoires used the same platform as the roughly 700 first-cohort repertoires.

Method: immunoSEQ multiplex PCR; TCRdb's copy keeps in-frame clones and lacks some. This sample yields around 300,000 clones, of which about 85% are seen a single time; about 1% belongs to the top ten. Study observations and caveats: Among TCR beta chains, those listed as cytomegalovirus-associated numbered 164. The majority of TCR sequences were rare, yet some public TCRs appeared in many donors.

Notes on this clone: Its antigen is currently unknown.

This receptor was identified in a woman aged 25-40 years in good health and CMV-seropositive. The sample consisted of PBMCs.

The CDR3 protein is CASSLTGQESGYTF. The CDR3 region has the DNA TGTGCCAGCAGCTTAACCGGACAGGAAAGTGGCTACACCTTC. The genes are TRBV7-2 and TRBJ1-2, with 7 bases aligning to TRBD1. Germline V gene lookup returns CDR1 SGHTA and CDR2 FQGNSA. The junction had 7 bases not matched to a gene; V was cut back by 2 bases and J by 7 bases. The CDR3 loop spans 14 amino acids.